Given below is one TCR beta chain in context. This specimen comes from a study of blood T cell repertoires in COVID-19. The length of the CDR3 is 14 residues. V was trimmed by 3 bases and J by 1 base, leaving 10 bases between them. Germline-derived CDR1 and CDR2 are MNHEY and SMNVEV (reference sequence). Methods used by the authors: Amplification of reference gene primers provided the estimated nucleated cell counts. The repertoire was sequenced with immunoSEQ multiplex PCR; TCRdb's copy has only in-frame clones and lacks some. V, J and clone size are those of that table, while D and trimming were read from the DNA. The data contain around 240,000 clones, more than 80% of them singletons.

This receptor was obtained from a man aged 45-65 years who had been exposed to COVID-19. This chain joins TRBV27 and TRBJ2-7; D may be TRBD2 (5 bases). The sample was PBMCs or T cells enriched from blood (not recorded which). The CDR3 spells CASSFHPGSYEQYF. The CDR3 DNA sequence: TGTGCCAGCAGTTTCCACCCGGGGTCCTACGAGCAGTACTTC.